This T cell receptor (beta chain) was sequenced in a study of cytomegalovirus exposure and HLA in healthy donors. Study-wide results and caveats: The study designated about 160 TCR beta chains cytomegalovirus-associated. The authors confirmed in vitro that three CMV-associated chains were specific for CMV antigens.

PCR was performed using 60 Vbeta and 13 Jbeta primers. The assay was immunoSEQ multiplex PCR, and TCRdb's table has in-frame clones only and misses some. The sample includes around 150,000 clones, about four fifths seen only once; the top ten take around 3.2%. A note on this clone: What it binds is not known.

The CDR3 consists of 16 residues. CDR1 and CDR2 (germline): SGDLS, YYNGEE. V lost 0 bases, J lost 3 bases, and 12 bases lay in between. The sequencing input was PBMCs. The chain employs TRBV9 and TRBJ1-4; the D is unclear. This clonotype was sampled from a human donor in good health. In nucleotides, the CDR3 is TGTGCCAGCAGCGTAGGTGGCGGGAGGGCTAATGAAAAACTGTTTTTT. This sequence encodes CASSVGGGRANEKLFF.